This T cell receptor (beta chain) was found in a study of blood T cell repertoires in COVID-19. CDR1 and CDR2 (germline): ENHRY, SYGVKD. V gave up 3 bases and J gave up 5 bases; unmatched junction bases: 6. CDR3 length: 15 residues. Original handling: Reference gene primer amplification yielded estimated nucleated cell counts. The method was immunoSEQ multiplex PCR; TCRdb's version includes in-frame clones alone and lacks a portion of them. Clone size and the V and J calls come from that table; the DNA yielded D and trimming. The sample holds 140,000 to 150,000 clones; around 87% are singletons and the top ten take approximately 10%. Participants spanned ages about 18 to 100 years and resided in some 22 US areas.

This TCR came from a man in his sixties who had recovered from COVID-19. The chain couples TRBV10-3 to TRBJ2-2; 7 nucleotides line up with TRBD1. Sequenced input: PBMCs or T cells enriched from blood (not recorded which). Here the CDR3 DNA reads TGTGCCATCAGTGATCCAGGGGGATGGACCGGGGAGCTGTTTTTT. Residues: CAISDPGGWTGELFF.